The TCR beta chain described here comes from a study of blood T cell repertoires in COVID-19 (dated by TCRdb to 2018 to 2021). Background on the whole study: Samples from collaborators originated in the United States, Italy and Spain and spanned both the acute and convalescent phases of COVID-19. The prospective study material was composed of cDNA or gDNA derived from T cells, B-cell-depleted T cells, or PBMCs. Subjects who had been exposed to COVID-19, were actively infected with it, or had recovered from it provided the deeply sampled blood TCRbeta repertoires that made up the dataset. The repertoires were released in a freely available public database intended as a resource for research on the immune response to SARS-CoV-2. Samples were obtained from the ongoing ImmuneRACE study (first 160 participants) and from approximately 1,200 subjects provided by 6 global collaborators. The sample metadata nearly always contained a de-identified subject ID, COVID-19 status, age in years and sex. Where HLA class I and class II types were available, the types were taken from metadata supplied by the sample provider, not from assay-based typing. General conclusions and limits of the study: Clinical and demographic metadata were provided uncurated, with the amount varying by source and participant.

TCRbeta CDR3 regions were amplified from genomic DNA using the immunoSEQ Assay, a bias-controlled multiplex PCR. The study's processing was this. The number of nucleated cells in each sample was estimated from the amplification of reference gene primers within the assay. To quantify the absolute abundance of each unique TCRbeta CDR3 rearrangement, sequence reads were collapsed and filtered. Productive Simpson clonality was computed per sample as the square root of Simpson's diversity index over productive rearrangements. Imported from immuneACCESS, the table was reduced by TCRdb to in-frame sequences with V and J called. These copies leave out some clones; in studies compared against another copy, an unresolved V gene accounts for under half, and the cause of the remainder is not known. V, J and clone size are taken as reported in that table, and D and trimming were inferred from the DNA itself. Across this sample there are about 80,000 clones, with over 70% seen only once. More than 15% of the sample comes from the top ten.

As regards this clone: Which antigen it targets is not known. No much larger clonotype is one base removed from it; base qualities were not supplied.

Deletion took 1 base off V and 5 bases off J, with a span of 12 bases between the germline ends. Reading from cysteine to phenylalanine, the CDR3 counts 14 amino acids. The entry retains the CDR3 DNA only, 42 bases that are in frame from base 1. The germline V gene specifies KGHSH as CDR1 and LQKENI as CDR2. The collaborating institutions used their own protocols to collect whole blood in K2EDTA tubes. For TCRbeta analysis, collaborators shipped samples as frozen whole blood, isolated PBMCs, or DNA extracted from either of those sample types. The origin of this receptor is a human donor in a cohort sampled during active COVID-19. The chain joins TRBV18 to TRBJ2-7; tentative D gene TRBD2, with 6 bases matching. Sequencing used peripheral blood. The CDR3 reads CASSPRREQDEQYF. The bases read TGTGCCAGCTCACCACGGCGGGAACAGGACGAGCAGTACTTC.